This T cell receptor beta chain was identified during a study of blood T cell repertoires in COVID-19. The CDR3 covers 13 residues. V was cut by 3 bases and J by 8 bases, with 13 bases left in between. Using immunoSEQ multiplex PCR, the repertoire was profiled, and TCRdb retains in-frame clones only, with some absent. The repertoire holds 60,000 to 75,000 clones, with 88% as singletons. J is TRBJ1-2 and V is TRBV12-3 or TRBV12-4, with D maybe TRBD1 (6 bases). This receptor was obtained from a human donor in a cohort sampled during active COVID-19. Sequencing input: peripheral blood. CDR3: CASSLVQGQGYTF. As DNA, the CDR3 is TGTGCCAGCAGTTTGGTCCAGGGGCAAGGCTACACCTTC.